These T cell receptor beta chains were read from a single sample in a study of CD8+CD57+ T cells in acquired aplastic anemia. MiXCR, run by TCRdb on the reads, gives a single entry per CDR3 protein. The sample records about 180,000 distinct CDR3 sequences, roughly 65% being singletons. The sequenced sample was sorted CD4+, CD8+, or CD8+CD57+ T cells (not recorded which) from PBMCs. These receptors originate from a human donor with aplastic anemia. Each CDR3 is given with its conserved first and last residue. The D gene is left open where the match is weak. Some rows mark clone size as missing; the rest say once, few, many or name a class of expanded clone.

d_call: .; clone_size: many; j_call: TRBJ1-2; v_call: TRBV14; cdr3_aa: CASSQGQYYGYTF; cdr3_nt: TGTGCCAGCAGCCAAGGGCAGTACTATGGCTACACCTTC
d_call: TRBD1; clone_size: .; j_call: TRBJ1-2; v_call: TRBV27; cdr3_aa: CASTRRAGTGSLPTF; cdr3_nt: TGTGCCAGCACTCGCAGGGCCGGGACAGGGAGTCTCCCCACCTTC
d_call: .; clone_size: .; j_call: TRBJ1-5; v_call: TRBV4-1; cdr3_aa: CASSQDREAGQPQHF; cdr3_nt: TGCGCCAGCAGCCAAGATCGGGAGGCGGGTCAGCCCCAGCATTTT
d_call: .; clone_size: .; j_call: TRBJ2-7; v_call: TRBV7-8; cdr3_aa: CASSSRPGTNSYEQYF; cdr3_nt: TGTGCCAGCAGCTCACGGCCGGGGACGAACTCCTACGAGCAGTACTTC
d_call: TRBD1; clone_size: .; j_call: TRBJ1-2; v_call: TRBV19; cdr3_aa: CASSTLGQGGSYGYTF; cdr3_nt: TGTGCCAGTAGTACCCTGGGACAGGGCGGTAGCTATGGCTACACCTTC
d_call: TRBD1; clone_size: .; j_call: TRBJ2-5; v_call: TRBV7-2; cdr3_aa: CASSYRGGETQYF; cdr3_nt: TGTGCCAGCAGCTACAGGGGTGGGGAGACCCAGTACTTC
d_call: .; clone_size: many; j_call: TRBJ1-1; v_call: TRBV29-1; cdr3_aa: CSADGMNTEAFF; cdr3_nt: TGCAGCGCGGACGGAATGAACACTGAAGCTTTCTTT
d_call: .; clone_size: .; j_call: TRBJ1-2; v_call: TRBV19; cdr3_aa: CASHKGELNYGYTF; cdr3_nt: TGTGCCAGTCATAAAGGGGAACTTAACTATGGCTACACCTTC
d_call: TRBD2; clone_size: many; j_call: TRBJ2-7; v_call: TRBV15; cdr3_aa: CATSRDRRGGDEQYF; cdr3_nt: TGTGCCACCAGCAGAGATAGGCGGGGGGGCGACGAGCAGTACTTC
d_call: .; clone_size: .; j_call: TRBJ1-6; v_call: TRBV20-1; cdr3_aa: CRPAPGGLNSPLHF; cdr3_nt: TGCAGGCCGGCCCCTGGGGGACTGAATTCACCCCTCCACTTT
d_call: .; clone_size: .; j_call: TRBJ2-7; v_call: TRBV29-1; cdr3_aa: CSVVGAAYEQYF; cdr3_nt: TGCAGCGTTGTGGGCGCTGCATACGAGCAGTACTTC
d_call: .; clone_size: .; j_call: TRBJ2-5; v_call: TRBV12-3/TRBV12-4; cdr3_aa: CPSSRTVETQYF; cdr3_nt: TGTCCCAGCAGTCGGACAGTAGAGACCCAGTACTTC
d_call: TRBD2; clone_size: .; j_call: TRBJ2-1; v_call: TRBV29-1; cdr3_aa: CSVDVLREFPGDNNEQFF; cdr3_nt: TGCAGCGTTGATGTGTTGCGGGAGTTTCCGGGCGACAACAATGAGCAGTTCTTC
d_call: TRBD2; clone_size: many; j_call: TRBJ2-3; v_call: TRBV20-1; cdr3_aa: CSAVAGGHLSTDTQYF; cdr3_nt: TGCAGTGCGGTAGCGGGGGGCCATCTTAGCACAGATACGCAGTATTTT
d_call: TRBD2; clone_size: .; j_call: TRBJ2-1; v_call: TRBV14; cdr3_aa: CASSLPGLAGSNEQFF; cdr3_nt: TGTGCCAGCAGCCTACCGGGACTAGCGGGATCCAATGAGCAGTTCTTC
d_call: .; clone_size: .; j_call: TRBJ1-5; v_call: TRBV7-9; cdr3_aa: CASSQGPNEHF; cdr3_nt: TGTGCCAGTAGTCAGGGGCCGAACGAGCATTTT
d_call: .; clone_size: many; j_call: TRBJ2-1; v_call: TRBV20-1; cdr3_aa: CSARSLDYYNEQFF; cdr3_nt: TGCAGTGCTAGGAGTCTGGACTACTACAATGAGCAGTTCTTC
d_call: .; clone_size: .; j_call: TRBJ2-3; v_call: TRBV29-1; cdr3_aa: CSGASAYLTDTQYF; cdr3_nt: TGCAGCGGTGCCAGCGCGTACCTCACAGATACGCAGTATTTT
d_call: .; clone_size: .; j_call: TRBJ1-1; v_call: TRBV10-3; cdr3_aa: CAITETANTEAFF; cdr3_nt: TGTGCCATCACCGAGACAGCGAACACTGAAGCTTTCTTT
d_call: .; clone_size: .; j_call: TRBJ2-1; v_call: TRBV29-1; cdr3_aa: CSVGPDRFGDNEQFF; cdr3_nt: TGCAGCGTTGGGCCCGACAGGTTCGGGGACAATGAGCAGTTCTTC
d_call: TRBD1; clone_size: .; j_call: TRBJ2-5; v_call: TRBV7-2; cdr3_aa: CASSFLNRDRRETQYF; cdr3_nt: TGTGCCAGCAGCTTTTTAAACCGGGACAGGCGAGAGACCCAGTACTTC
d_call: .; clone_size: .; j_call: TRBJ1-1; v_call: TRBV2; cdr3_aa: CAISSRVNTEAFF; cdr3_nt: TGTGCCATCAGTTCCAGGGTGAACACTGAAGCTTTCTTT
d_call: .; clone_size: few; j_call: TRBJ1-1; v_call: TRBV10-3; cdr3_aa: CAIFDRYEAFF; cdr3_nt: TGTGCCATCTTTGACCGATATGAAGCTTTCTTT
d_call: TRBD2; clone_size: few; j_call: TRBJ2-3; v_call: TRBV20-1; cdr3_aa: CSASPGLASTDTQYF; cdr3_nt: TGCAGTGCTAGCCCGGGACTAGCTAGCACAGATACGCAGTATTTT
d_call: .; clone_size: .; j_call: TRBJ1-4; v_call: TRBV7-2; cdr3_aa: CANSLGTEKLFF; cdr3_nt: TGTGCTAACAGCTTAGGGACCGAAAAACTGTTTTTT
d_call: TRBD1; clone_size: once; j_call: TRBJ1-1; v_call: TRBV10-3; cdr3_aa: CAISGTGTVNTEAFF; cdr3_nt: TGTGCCATCAGTGGCACCGGGACAGTGAACACTGAGGCTTTCTTT
d_call: TRBD1; clone_size: .; j_call: TRBJ2-3; v_call: TRBV7-9; cdr3_aa: CASRQGSPPDTQYF; cdr3_nt: TGTGCCAGTAGACAGGGGTCTCCGCCAGATACGCAGTATTTT
d_call: .; clone_size: .; j_call: TRBJ2-2; v_call: TRBV20-1; cdr3_aa: CGWQGGNGELFF; cdr3_nt: TGCGGTTGGCAGGGGGGGAACGGGGAGCTGTTTTTT
d_call: TRBD1; clone_size: many; j_call: TRBJ2-3; v_call: TRBV4-1; cdr3_aa: CASSSTGRTTDTQYF; cdr3_nt: TGCGCCAGCAGCTCGACAGGGCGGACCACAGATACGCAGTATTTT
d_call: .; clone_size: many; j_call: TRBJ2-3; v_call: TRBV7-3; cdr3_aa: CASSLGAETQYF; cdr3_nt: TGTGCCAGCAGCTTAGGGGCCGAGACGCAGTATTTT
d_call: TRBD1; clone_size: few; j_call: TRBJ1-6; v_call: TRBV5-1; cdr3_aa: CASSLGDRGLGSPLHF; cdr3_nt: TGCGCCAGCAGCTTGGGGGACAGGGGGCTTGGTTCACCCCTCCACTTT
d_call: TRBD1; clone_size: .; j_call: TRBJ1-2; v_call: TRBV27; cdr3_aa: CASSFGTGWIYGYTF; cdr3_nt: TGTGCCAGCAGTTTCGGGACAGGGTGGATCTATGGCTACACCTTC
d_call: .; clone_size: .; j_call: TRBJ2-2; v_call: TRBV7-3; cdr3_aa: CTSSLVGTGELFF; cdr3_nt: TGTACCAGCAGCTTGGTAGGGACCGGGGAGCTGTTTTTT